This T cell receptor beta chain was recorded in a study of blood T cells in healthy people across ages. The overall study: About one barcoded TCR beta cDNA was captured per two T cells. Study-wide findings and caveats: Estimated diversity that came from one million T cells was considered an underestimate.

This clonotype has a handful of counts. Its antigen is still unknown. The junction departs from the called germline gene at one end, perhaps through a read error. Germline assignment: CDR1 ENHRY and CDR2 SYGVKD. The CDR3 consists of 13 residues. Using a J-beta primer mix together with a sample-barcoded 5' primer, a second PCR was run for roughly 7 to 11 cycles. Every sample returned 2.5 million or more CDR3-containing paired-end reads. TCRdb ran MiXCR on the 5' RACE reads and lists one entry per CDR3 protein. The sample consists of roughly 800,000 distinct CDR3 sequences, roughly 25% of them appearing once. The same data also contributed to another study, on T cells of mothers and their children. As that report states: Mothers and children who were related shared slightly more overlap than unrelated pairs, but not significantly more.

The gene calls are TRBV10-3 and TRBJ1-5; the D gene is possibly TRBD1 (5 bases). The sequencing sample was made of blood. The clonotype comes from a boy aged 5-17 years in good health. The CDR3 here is CAIRDEGNQPQHF. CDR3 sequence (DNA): TGCGCCATCAGGGACGAGGGAAATCAGCCCCAGCATTTT.